These 27 T cell receptor beta chains originate from one sample sequenced in a study of beta chain features in type 1 diabetes. Expressed TCRB transcripts were sequenced because the isolated RNA had all been reverse transcribed beforehand. TCRdb's table, derived via immunoSEQ multiplex PCR, lists solely in-frame clones and lacks some. The repertoire consists of over 700,000 clones, with 17% occurring once and the leading ten covering 0.023%. Sequencing was done on a sample of naive CD4+ T cells from blood. The receptor set was obtained from a woman under 30 in good health.

The rearrangement joins TRBV18 to TRBJ1-2; D gene ambiguous. The germline V gene encodes CDR1 KGHSH and CDR2 LQKENI. V was clipped by 3 bases and J by 5 bases, with 19 bases between them. The CDR3 has 16 amino acids. DNA of the CDR3: TGTGCCAGCTCACCCGGCAGGTCTAGCACGCTGTATGGCTACACCTTC. Its protein is CASSPGRSSTLYGYTF.

V gene TRBV28 combines with J gene TRBJ1-5; tentative D call: TRBD1 (5 bases). Trimming stripped 3 bases from V and 1 base from J, with 10 bases between. Germline lookup yields CDR1 MDHEN and CDR2 SYDVKM. This CDR3 has 15 amino acids. The CDR3 loop is CASSFSGGSNQPQHF. DNA of the CDR3: TGTGCCAGCAGTTTTTCTGGGGGGAGCAATCAGCCCCAGCATTTT. The entire variable domain, with the rest obtained from reference TRBV28 and TRBJ1-5, is as follows: DVKVTQSSRYLVKRTGEKVFLECVQDMDHENMFWYRQDPGLGLRLIYFSYDVKMKEKGDIPEGYSVSREKKERFSLILESASTNQTSMYLCASSFSGGSNQPQHFGDGTRLSIL.

This clone has a handful of counts. The V and J genes are TRBV9 and TRBJ2-1; TRBD2 aligns across 8 bases. The CDR3 length is 15 residues. J lost 7 bases, V lost 1 base, and 7 bases had no gene match. Germline values: CDR1 SGDLS, CDR2 YYNGEE. CDR3 DNA: TGTGCCAGCAGCGTAAGTCAGCGGGAGACTAATGAGCAGTTCTTC. Translated: CASSVSQRETNEQFF.

The chain employs TRBV5-1 and TRBJ2-3, with a possible D match to TRBD2 (6 bases). Germline V gene data show CDR1 as SGHRS and CDR2 as YFSETQ. This CDR3 spans 16 amino acids. Between the trimmed V and J ends, which lost 6 bases and 6 bases, there was a span of 23 bases. The CDR3, as DNA: TGCGCCAGCAAAAGAATAGGAGGGCAAGGGCTGGATACGCAGTATTTT. Protein product: CASKRIGGQGLDTQYF.

In its sample, this clone was seen a few times. V usage is TRBV28 and J usage is TRBJ1-1, with TRBD1 identical over 8 bases. The V gene end was trimmed by 6 bases and the J gene end by 0 bases; junction bases not matched to a gene: 3. The CDR3 is 14 amino acids. Germline V gene sequence: CDR1 MDHEN, CDR2 SYDVKM. Here the CDR3 reads CASRRTGLNTEAFF. The CDR3 DNA sequence: TGTGCCAGCAGACGGACAGGGTTGAACACTGAAGCTTTCTTT.

This clone occurred a few times. The CDR3 is CASSIGSGTAYTGELFF. The CDR3 bases are TGTGCCAGTAGTATAGGGAGTGGGACAGCCTACACCGGGGAGCTGTTTTTT. V usage is TRBV19 and J usage is TRBJ2-2, with 7 bases aligning to TRBD1. Per the germline V gene, CDR1 is LNHDA and CDR2 is SQIVND (reference sequence). The J segment lost 3 bases and the V segment lost 1 base, leaving 8 bases of the junction unmatched. The CDR3 is 17 amino acids.

This chain uses TRBV5-4 with TRBJ1-2, with 7 nucleotides matching TRBD1. This CDR3 contains 14 residues. Germline CDR1 is SGHNT and CDR2 is YYREEE (reference sequence). The V gene end was trimmed by 2 bases and the J gene end by 2 bases; junction bases not matched to a gene: 3. The CDR3: CASSFSTGNYGYTF. CDR3 bases: TGTGCCAGCAGCTTTTCGACAGGGAACTATGGCTACACCTTC.

The chain uses TRBV7-2 and TRBJ2-1; 9 bases line up with TRBD2. With 3 bases clipped from V and 5 bases from J, the junction kept 5 bases outside the gene matches. Looked up from germline, CDR1 is SGHTA and CDR2 is FQGNSA. The CDR3 spans 15 residues. CDR3 DNA: TGTGCCAGCAGCTTCCCGACTAGCGGCAACAATGAGCAGTTCTTC. This encodes CASSFPTSGNNEQFF.

This clone was counted a few times. The J gene is TRBJ1-5, the V gene TRBV2, with D unclear. The CDR3 has 14 amino acids. Germline lookup yields CDR1 SNHLY and CDR2 FYNNEI. V gave up 3 bases and J gave up 0 bases, with 6 bases separating them. The CDR3 loop reads CASSDVSSNQPQHF. The DNA for the CDR3 is TGTGCCAGCAGTGACGTTAGTAGCAATCAGCCCCAGCATTTT.

This clone turned up a few times. The chain employs TRBV5-1 and TRBJ2-1; D remains unclear. The V end was cut by 0 bases, the J end by 5 bases, with 6 bases between. The CDR3 contains 13 residues. Germline lookup yields CDR1 SGHRS and CDR2 YFSETQ. The CDR3 DNA is TGCGCCAGCAGCTTGGGTTGGGACAATGAGCAGTTCTTC. Amino acids: CASSLGWDNEQFF.

J is TRBJ2-5 and V is TRBV7-2, with TRBD2 identical over 11 bases. The V segment lost 5 bases and the J segment 6 bases; nucleotides outside the gene matches: 5. Germline values: CDR1 SGHTA, CDR2 FQGNSA. The CDR3 contains 14 residues. CDR3 in DNA: TGTGCCAGCAGCCAGGGACTAGCGGTACAGACCCAGTACTTC. Translated: CASSQGLAVQTQYF.

A few counts support this clone. CDR3: CASSIPSGRAGLNEQFF. The CDR3 DNA follows: TGTGCCAGTAGTATCCCTAGCGGGAGGGCCGGTTTGAATGAGCAGTTCTTC. The chain carries TRBV19 and TRBJ2-1, with 12 bases matching TRBD2. Germline CDR1 and CDR2: LNHDA and SQIVND (reference sequence). CDR3 length equals 17 residues. The J segment lost 7 bases and the V segment lost 3 bases, leaving 10 bases of the junction unmatched.

There are a few counts of this clone. The genes are TRBV25-1 and TRBJ1-3; weak D call: TRBD1 (6 bases). Trimming took 2 bases from V and 5 from J, leaving 10 bases between them. CDR1 and CDR2 from the germline V gene are MGHDK and SYGVNS. The CDR3 is 14 residues long. The CDR3, as DNA: TGTGCCAGCAGTGAAGGCAGGGGTAGAAACACCATATATTTT. Translated, it gives CASSEGRGRNTIYF.

This clone was seen only a few times. The rearrangement joins TRBV2 to TRBJ2-2; 10 bases are a match to TRBD2. The CDR3 runs to 14 residues. With 6 bases clipped from V and 4 bases from J, the junction kept 2 bases outside the gene matches. Germline CDR1 SNHLY, CDR2 FYNNEI. In DNA, the CDR3 is TGTGCCAGCAGGAGACTAGCGGGCACCGGGGAGCTGTTTTTT. Protein: CASRRLAGTGELFF. The entire variable domain, with the rest obtained from reference TRBV2 and TRBJ2-2, is as follows: EPEVTQTPSHQVTQMGQEVILRCVPISNHLYFYWYRQILGQKVEFLVSFYNNEISEKSEIFDDQFSVERPDGSNFTLKIRSTKLEDSAMYFCASRRLAGTGELFFGEGSRLTVL.

The chain combines TRBV11-2 with TRBJ2-2, with TRBD2 matching over 10 bases. CDR3 length equals 17 residues. Germline V CDR1 and CDR2: SGHAT, FQNNGV. Unmatched junction bases numbered 9, after V lost 1 base and J lost 7 bases. The CDR3 DNA follows: TGTGCCAGCAGCTTAGGGTATTCTAGCGGGAGTGTCGGGGAGCTGTTTTTT. Its translation: CASSLGYSSGSVGELFF.

This clone came up a few times. This chain's CDR3 is CASSEGGDRHNEQFF. CDR3 nucleotide sequence: TGTGCCAGCAGTGAGGGGGGGGACAGGCACAATGAGCAGTTCTTC. The chain couples TRBV2 to TRBJ2-1, with a possible D match to TRBD1 (8 bases). The V end was cut by 3 bases, the J end by 5 bases, with 14 bases between. This CDR3 spans 15 amino acids. Germline CDR1 and CDR2: SNHLY and FYNNEI.

The chain carries TRBV5-8 and TRBJ2-5; 11 nucleotides align to TRBD2. The V gene's germline CDR1 is SGHTS and CDR2 YDEGEE. V shed 1 base and J 4 bases; nucleotides not matched to a gene: 9. This CDR3 spans 17 amino acids. CDR3 in amino acids: CASSLTSGRALVETQYF. The CDR3 DNA sequence: TGTGCCAGCAGCTTGACTAGCGGGAGAGCCCTCGTAGAGACCCAGTACTTC.

The V call is TRBV5-1, the J call TRBJ2-7; possibly TRBD1 or TRBD2 for D (6 bases each). The germline gives CDR1 SGHRS, CDR2 YFSETQ. Trimming pared 5 bases from V and 2 bases from J, leaving 14 bases between. The CDR3 contains 14 residues. The DNA for the CDR3 is TGCGCCAGCAGACCGGGCGGGACAACCTACGAGCAGTACTTC. As protein: CASRPGGTTYEQYF.

This chain uses TRBV2 with TRBJ2-1; tentatively, D is TRBD2 (5 bases). The germline CDR1 and CDR2 sequences are SNHLY and FYNNEI. This CDR3 has 13 amino acids. Trimming shortened V by 2 bases and J by 9 bases, and 11 bases separated the two germline ends. CDR3 loop: CASSESERVEQFF. In nucleotides, the CDR3 is TGTGCCAGCAGTGAATCGGAGAGGGTTGAGCAGTTCTTC.

This clone appeared a few times. The genes are TRBV11-3 and TRBJ2-1, with 9 nucleotides matching TRBD2. Germline V gene sequence: CDR1 SGHNT, CDR2 YENEEA. Trimming took 5 bases from V and 8 from J; bases not matched to a gene: 4. The CDR3 spans 13 residues. The CDR3 nucleotides read TGTGCCAGCAGCCTTCGACTAGCGGATGAGCAGTTCTTC. Translation: CASSLRLADEQFF.

This clone has just a few counts. Here the CDR3 reads CASSPIPNKGTDTQYF. As DNA, the CDR3 is TGTGCCAGCAGCCCAATCCCCAACAAGGGCACAGATACGCAGTATTTT. This chain links TRBV5-4 with TRBJ2-3; D gene ambiguous. CDR1 SGHNT and CDR2 YYREEE come from the germline V gene (reference sequence). V was cut by 4 bases and J by 1 base, with 16 bases left in between. This CDR3 is built from 16 residues.

The table lists this clone with a few counts. V and J are TRBV5-6 and TRBJ1-3; D unresolved. The ends were cut back, 7 bases at V and 4 bases at J, with 3 bases in the middle. Germline V gene lookup returns CDR1 SGHDT and CDR2 YYEEEE. The CDR3 has 10 amino acids. DNA of the CDR3: TGTGCCAGCCCCGGAAACACCATATATTTT. Its translation is CASPGNTIYF.

Only a few counts were recorded for this clone. The genes are TRBV18 and TRBJ2-7, with D possibly TRBD2 on 6 matching bases. There are 15 residues in the CDR3. V gave up 2 bases and J gave up 3 bases, with 14 bases separating them. Germline V lookup: CDR1 KGHSH, CDR2 LQKENI. The CDR3 region has the DNA TGTGCCAGCTCACCATCGGGGACTCGGCGCTACGAGCAGTACTTC. As protein: CASSPSGTRRYEQYF.

This clone turned up a few times. This chain joins TRBV6-1 and TRBJ2-2; 7 bases fit TRBD1. Germline trimming cut 5 bases from V and 6 bases from J; bases unmatched to any gene: 6. The CDR3 sequence is 14 residues long. CDR1 is MNHNS, CDR2 SASEGT, per germline. The chain's CDR3 is CASSFTTGAGELFF. The DNA for the CDR3 is TGTGCCAGCAGTTTTACTACAGGGGCCGGGGAGCTGTTTTTT.

The chain has TRBV27 and TRBJ1-1; possibly TRBD1 for D (6 bases). V was pared by 5 bases and J by 0 bases, with 10 bases between. Germline CDR1 reads MNHEY; CDR2 reads SMNVEV (reference sequence). The CDR3 spans 14 residues. The CDR3 nucleotides read TGTGCCAGCAGTCCGGGACACATGAACACTGAAGCTTTCTTT. The encoded protein is CASSPGHMNTEAFF.

This clone has just a few counts. The chain employs TRBV6-1 and TRBJ2-6; maybe TRBD1 (5 bases). Germline lookup yields CDR1 MNHNS and CDR2 SASEGT. Between the trimmed V and J ends, which lost 2 bases and 0 bases, there was a span of 14 bases. The CDR3 contains 18 residues. The DNA for the CDR3 is TGTGCCAGCAGTGAACAGGGCCCTACATACTCTGGGGCCAACGTCCTGACTTTC. Translating it yields CASSEQGPTYSGANVLTF.

The chain recombines TRBV6-6 with TRBJ2-7; D is perhaps TRBD2 (6 bases). Trimming stripped 6 bases from V and 9 bases from J, with 12 bases between. The CDR3 contains 11 residues. Per the germline V gene, CDR1 is MNHNY and CDR2 is SVGAGI (reference sequence). CDR3 bases: TGTGCCAGCAGGGACTATAAGGTGCAGTACTTC. It codes for CASRDYKVQYF.